The 28 T cell receptor beta chains presented below share a single source sample, sequenced in a study of shared T cell receptors in the human thymus (TCRdb year 2021). The library was made by the immunoSEQ multiplex PCR assay. As stored in TCRdb, this immuneACCESS dataset retains in-frame rearrangements with V and J assigned. A fraction of the clones does not appear; measured against another copy, unresolved V genes explain less than half of the discrepancy, and the remainder lacks a known reason. In all, the sample holds hundreds of thousands of clones, and around 87% of those were seen once. 0.0094% of the sample belongs to the ten largest clones. These data also featured in a second study, about human thymus T cells.

Sample: thymocytes. These receptors all stem from a boy under two years old with a congenital heart defect. Donor details come from another sample of the same person, matched by shared clones.

The chain couples TRBV4-1 to TRBJ2-5, with 7 positions matching TRBD2. Germline CDR1 MGHRA, CDR2 YSYEKL. The CDR3 is 16 amino acids. V lost 1 base and J lost 1; bases outside the gene matches: 6. This CDR3 reads CASSQGRGSVQETQYF. The CDR3 nucleotides read TGCGCCAGCAGCCAAGGGCGGGGGAGCGTCCAAGAGACCCAGTACTTC.

V gene TRBV7-3 combines with J gene TRBJ1-2; D remains ambiguous. The CDR3 is 10 residues long. Germline V lookup: CDR1 SGHTA, CDR2 FQGTGA. V dropped 7 bases and J dropped 4 bases, with 4 bases sitting between them. The CDR3 DNA is TGTGCCAGCAACTCCTATGGCTACACCTTC. It is translated as CASNSYGYTF.

This clone was detected only once. Other DNA sequences in this specimen translate into the identical CDR3. The rearrangement links TRBV4-3 to TRBJ2-7; D might be TRBD2 (6 bases). CDR3 size: 13 residues. The germline CDR1 and CDR2 sequences are LGHNA and YSLEER. V lost 0 bases and J lost 6, with 9 bases in between. The CDR3 bases are TGCGCCAGCAGCCAAGAGGGAGGAGGCGAGCAGTACTTC. Translating it yields CASSQEGGGEQYF.

The chain carries TRBV7-6 and TRBJ1-1; a possible D gene is TRBD1 (6 bases). Germline lookup yields CDR1 SGHVS and CDR2 FNYEAQ. The CDR3 is 15 residues long. V was shortened by 4 bases and J by 6 bases, with 18 bases between the two germline ends. The CDR3: CASSSKQGRVSEAFF. In nucleotides, the CDR3 is TGTGCCAGCAGCTCAAAACAGGGAAGGGTGTCTGAAGCTTTCTTT.

V is TRBV27 and J is TRBJ1-6; D uncertain. The CDR3 length is 13 residues. Trimming shortened V by 8 bases and J by 4 bases, and 9 bases separated the two germline ends. CDR1 is MNHEY and CDR2 is SMNVEV in the germline V gene (reference sequence). The CDR3 DNA follows: TGTGCCAGCTCCTCCGGGTATAATTCACCCCTCCACTTT. This encodes CASSSGYNSPLHF.

The chain employs TRBV5-6 and TRBJ1-3; tentatively, D is TRBD1 (6 bases). With 1 base removed from V and 2 bases from J, the gap between germline ends came to 10 bases. Germline V gene sequence: CDR1 SGHDT, CDR2 YYEEEE. The CDR3 loop spans 15 amino acids. The CDR3 loop is CASSLCRGTGNTIYF. Written as DNA, the CDR3 is TGTGCCAGCAGCTTGTGCAGGGGCACTGGAAACACCATATATTTT.

The chain uses TRBV5-1 and TRBJ2-2; 8 bases line up with TRBD1. CDR3 length: 18 amino acids. V was pared by 4 bases and J by 1 base, with 12 bases of the junction left unmatched. The germline gives CDR1 SGHRS, CDR2 YFSETQ. The CDR3 here is CASSPMGTGLENTGELFF. The CDR3 DNA sequence: TGCGCCAGCAGCCCGATGGGGACAGGACTCGAGAACACCGGGGAGCTGTTTTTT.

The chain uses TRBV28 and TRBJ2-7, with 8 bases that match TRBD1. The V segment lost 5 bases and the J segment 0 bases; nucleotides outside the gene matches: 12. CDR1 and CDR2 from the germline V gene are MDHEN and SYDVKM. The CDR3 is 17 amino acids. CDR3 nucleotide sequence: TGTGCCAGCAGTGACGACAGGGGAGATTATTACTCCTACGAGCAGTACTTC. It yields the protein CASSDDRGDYYSYEQYF.

The V gene is TRBV7-9, the J gene TRBJ2-1; 9 bases match TRBD2. Germline assignment: CDR1 SEHNR and CDR2 FQNEAQ (reference sequence). J gave up 1 base and V 5 bases, and 9 bases lay outside the gene matches. This CDR3 region has 17 residues. CDR3 residues: CASSHPAGGLSYNEQFF. The CDR3 nucleotides are TGTGCCAGCAGCCACCCAGCGGGGGGATTATCCTACAATGAGCAGTTCTTC.

This sequence joins TRBV18 and TRBJ1-1; a possible D gene is TRBD1 (6 bases). In germline, CDR1 is KGHSH, CDR2 LQKENI. Trimming stripped 0 bases from V and 3 bases from J, with 14 bases between. There are 16 residues in the CDR3. CDR3: CASSPPGTPGDTEAFF. CDR3 DNA sequence: TGTGCCAGCTCACCACCCGGGACACCCGGGGACACTGAAGCTTTCTTT.

V and J are TRBV2 and TRBJ2-2; 8 positions agree with TRBD1. The V gene end was trimmed by 7 bases and the J gene end by 1 base; junction bases not matched to a gene: 8. The CDR3 runs 16 residues. Germline assignment: CDR1 SNHLY and CDR2 FYNNEI. CDR3 nucleotides: TGTGCCAGCACTAAACCGGGACAGGTGAACACCGGGGAGCTGTTTTTT. Translating gives CASTKPGQVNTGELFF.

The V and J genes are TRBV10-1 and TRBJ2-2, with 9 bases identical to TRBD1. The CDR3 runs 17 residues. The germline V gene encodes CDR1 WNHNN and CDR2 SYGVQD (reference sequence). The J segment lost 4 bases and the V segment lost 1 base, leaving 7 bases of the junction unmatched. The CDR3 sequence: CASSEWMGQGPTGELFF. DNA of the CDR3: TGCGCCAGCAGTGAGTGGATGGGACAGGGCCCCACCGGGGAGCTGTTTTTT.

V usage is TRBV27 and J usage is TRBJ1-5; no clear D. This CDR3 region has 15 residues. V was trimmed by 2 bases and J by 2 bases, leaving 10 bases between them. Germline V gives CDR1 MNHEY, CDR2 SMNVEV (reference sequence). CDR3: CASSLTRRGNQPQHF. The CDR3 DNA is TGTGCCAGCAGTTTAACAAGGAGGGGCAATCAGCCCCAGCATTTT.

The chain joins TRBV19 to TRBJ2-7, with D perhaps matching TRBD2 (7 bases). The V and J ends lost 6 bases and 2 bases respectively, with 11 bases between them. The CDR3 extends over 13 amino acids. Germline V gene sequence: CDR1 LNHDA, CDR2 SQIVND (reference sequence). DNA for the CDR3: TGTGCCAGTAGGGGGGGGACAACCTACGAGCAGTACTTC. It specifies CASRGGTTYEQYF.

The chain combines TRBV11-2 with TRBJ2-7; 7 bases line up with TRBD2. The CDR3 sequence is 17 residues long. Germline V CDR1 and CDR2: SGHAT, FQNNGV. The trim removed 4 bases at V and 5 bases at J, leaving 17 bases unmatched. CDR3 protein: CASSCGAGAKRGDEQYF. DNA for the CDR3: TGTGCCAGCAGCTGTGGGGCGGGAGCCAAGCGTGGGGACGAGCAGTACTTC.

The rearrangement uses TRBV5-5 and TRBJ1-1; maybe TRBD1 (5 bases). V was shortened by 2 bases and J by 11 bases, with 22 bases between the two germline ends. The CDR3 consists of 15 residues. The V gene's germline CDR1 is SGHKS and CDR2 YYEKEE (reference sequence). The CDR3 loop is CASSFTGITGGDAFF. The CDR3 DNA is TGTGCCAGCAGCTTTACCGGGATAACGGGAGGGGATGCTTTCTTT.

V is TRBV5-8 and J is TRBJ2-3; weak D call: TRBD2 (6 bases). Trimming took 3 bases from V and 15 from J, leaving 17 bases between them. Germline CDR1 is SGHTS and CDR2 is YDEGEE. This CDR3 has 12 amino acids. The CDR3 here is CASSSPRDSGYF. The CDR3 region has the DNA TGTGCCAGCAGCTCCCCCAGGGACTCCGGCTATTTT.

The chain is built from TRBV11-2 and TRBJ2-3; D is perhaps TRBD1 (5 bases). CDR1 is SGHAT and CDR2 is FQNNGV in the germline V gene. The CDR3 has 17 residues. Trimming stripped 5 bases from V and 6 bases from J, with 24 bases between. CDR3 protein: CASSLNQGYPHRDTQYF. The CDR3, as DNA: TGTGCCAGCAGCCTCAACCAGGGATACCCGCATCGGGATACGCAGTATTTT.

The chain links TRBV11-2 to TRBJ2-7, with D maybe TRBD1 (5 bases). Trimming took 0 bases from V and 2 from J, leaving 11 bases between them. The CDR3 loop spans 15 amino acids. The germline V gene has CDR1 SGHAT and CDR2 FQNNGV. CDR3 bases: TGTGCCAGCAGCTTAGAAGCCAGGGTTACCTACGAGCAGTACTTC. This codes for CASSLEARVTYEQYF.

This clone was counted a few times. This chain joins TRBV7-2 and TRBJ2-7, with 9 bases matching TRBD2. With 2 bases clipped from V and 7 bases from J, the junction kept 9 bases outside the gene matches. The germline V gene has CDR1 SGHTA and CDR2 FQGNSA. CDR3 length: 15 residues. Here the CDR3 DNA reads TGTGCCAGCAGCTTACTGGCGGGGGGGCCGGGGGAGCAGTACTTC. It encodes CASSLLAGGPGEQYF.

This chain uses TRBV15 with TRBJ1-6, with D perhaps matching TRBD1 (6 bases). This CDR3 region has 16 residues. Germline CDR1 and CDR2: LNHNV and YYDKDF (reference sequence). V lost 0 bases and J lost 5, with 11 bases in between. The CDR3 reads CATSRELRQDNSPLHF. In DNA, the CDR3 is TGTGCCACCAGCAGAGAGCTGCGACAGGATAATTCACCCCTCCACTTT.

V and J are TRBV4-2 and TRBJ2-7, with D unresolved. The germline V gene encodes CDR1 LGHNA and CDR2 YNFKEQ. CDR3 size: 16 residues. The V end was cut by 4 bases, the J end by 6 bases, with 22 bases between. The CDR3 loop reads CASSPHRLPSLLEQYF. CDR3 bases: TGTGCCAGCAGCCCCCATCGTCTCCCCAGTTTGCTCGAGCAGTACTTC.

The chain combines TRBV2 with TRBJ2-7, with 10 bases that match TRBD1. The V gene end was trimmed by 6 bases and the J gene end by 1 base; junction bases not matched to a gene: 0. The CDR3 has 13 amino acids. The germline V gene has CDR1 SNHLY and CDR2 FYNNEI. The CDR3 sequence: CASRGQGSYEQYF. CDR3 DNA: TGTGCCAGCAGGGGACAGGGGTCCTACGAGCAGTACTTC. Drawing the rest from reference TRBV2 and TRBJ2-7, the complete variable domain is EPEVTQTPSHQVTQMGQEVILRCVPISNHLYFYWYRQILGQKVEFLVSFYNNEISEKSEIFDDQFSVERPDGSNFTLKIRSTKLEDSAMYFCASRGQGSYEQYFGPGTRLTVT.

This chain uses TRBV20-1 with TRBJ1-1; a possible D gene is TRBD1 (5 bases). The V and J ends lost 6 bases and 8 bases respectively, with 10 bases between them. Germline V gene lookup returns CDR1 DFQATT and CDR2 SNEGSKA (reference sequence). The CDR3 spans 10 residues. The CDR3 here is CSAQTEEAFF. The CDR3 nucleotides are TGCAGTGCGCAGACAGAGGAAGCTTTCTTT.

The J gene is TRBJ1-3, the V gene TRBV4-2, with 7 bases fitting TRBD1. The CDR3 has 20 residues. CDR1 LGHNA and CDR2 YNFKEQ come from the germline V gene. V was pared by 4 bases and J by 0 bases, with 18 bases of the junction left unmatched. The CDR3, as DNA: TGTGCCAGCAGCCCCCACCTACAGGGGCCCATGCGGGGCTCTGGAAACACCATATATTTT. Translated: CASSPHLQGPMRGSGNTIYF.

This clone was detected a few times. The rearrangement links TRBV19 to TRBJ1-1; a possible D gene is TRBD1 (5 bases). Germline loops: CDR1 LNHDA, CDR2 SQIVND (reference sequence). With 7 bases removed from V and 3 bases from J, the gap between germline ends came to 21 bases. The CDR3 has 16 residues. The CDR3 DNA reads as TGTGCCAGTATGGGGGGAAACAGGCTGGGGGACACTGAAGCTTTCTTT. Protein: CASMGGNRLGDTEAFF.

The V and J genes are TRBV5-1 and TRBJ2-1, with D tentatively TRBD1 (6 bases). V lost 6 bases and J lost 6, with 16 bases in between. CDR3 length: 14 amino acids. Germline V CDR1 and CDR2: SGHRS, YFSETQ. CDR3 nucleotide sequence: TGCGCCAGCACAGAGGGGGTCCTCGGCAATGAGCAGTTCTTC. Translating gives CASTEGVLGNEQFF.

The V call is TRBV15, the J call TRBJ2-7, with TRBD1 matching over 9 bases. Germline V CDR1 and CDR2: LNHNV, YYDKDF (reference sequence). This CDR3 is built from 17 residues. V was pared by 5 bases and J by 2 bases, with 13 bases of the junction left unmatched. The CDR3 region is CATSLENRDRVTYEQYF. CDR3 coding DNA: TGTGCCACCAGCCTCGAAAACCGGGACAGGGTAACCTACGAGCAGTACTTC.